A selection of T cell receptor beta chains follows, all from one sample in a study of blood T cell repertoires in COVID-19. This table comes from immunoSEQ multiplex PCR, and its TCRdb copy is limited to in-frame clones, with some not included. Among about 230,000 clones listed, more than 70% were seen once. The sample was peripheral blood. These receptors all stem from a woman aged 60-75 years with acute or convalescent COVID-19. Both conserved end residues are part of each CDR3. The size of a clone is reported for some rows only, either as once, few or many, or as a class for expanded clones.

- TRBJ1-3 TRBV23-1 CASSLLAGNTIYF
once TRBJ1-2 TRBV6-1 CASSELGTANYYGYTF
once TRBJ1-3 TRBV6-6 CASSSQGSGNTIYF
- TRBJ2-6 TRBV6-5 CASNRVGANVLTF
few TRBJ2-1 TRBV9 CASTVSLSYNEQFF
- TRBJ2-7 TRBV7-6 CASSHGLAGVGYEQYF
- TRBJ2-7 TRBV28 CASSIQYEQYF
- TRBJ2-7 TRBV18 CASSGGAGGFYEQYF
- TRBJ1-2 TRBV4-3 CASSQSRDSRYGYTF
- TRBJ1-5 TRBV2 CASRGQGVSGTQHF
- TRBJ2-5 TRBV28 CASKTAGTAQETQYF
- TRBJ2-5 TRBV5-1 CASRLPSPGTGVGTQYF
- TRBJ1-2 TRBV7-2 CASSPREGTVNYGYTF
- TRBJ2-4 TRBV19 CASSPDRAKNIQYF
- TRBJ1-2 TRBV2 CASSYRPNYGYTF
- TRBJ1-2 TRBV7-2 CASSLSLTENGYTF
- TRBJ2-3 TRBV27 CASSFSGGAGDTQYF
- TRBJ2-3 TRBV27 CASRSLAGGRDTQYF
- TRBJ2-1 TRBV28 CASSFTRVANEQFF
- TRBJ2-7 TRBV30 CAWAGLAGYEQYF
- TRBJ1-1 TRBV27 CASSSTIYGGNTEAFF
- TRBJ2-1 TRBV9 CASSLSSGTSPREQFF
- TRBJ2-7 TRBV7-9 CASSTQGYEQYF
many TRBJ2-3 TRBV5-1 CASSLDSPTDTQYF
- TRBJ1-1 TRBV7-2 CASSLALGRANTEAFF
- TRBJ2-1 TRBV19 CASSIRVASSYNEQFF
- TRBJ2-2 TRBV5-1 CASRSSPDRVGGELFF
- TRBJ1-1 TRBV2 CASSEGGPVTEAFF
- TRBJ2-4 TRBV27 CASSPLAERAKNIQYF
- TRBJ2-7 TRBV5-1 CASSPRTGATYEQYF
- TRBJ2-1 TRBV18 CASSDTTGGVNEQFF
- TRBJ1-5 TRBV30 CAWAHTNQPQHF
medium-sized TRBJ1-6 TRBV5-1 CASSSTPYRHFLHF
- TRBJ1-1 TRBV5-1 CASSRTGGGTEAFF
- TRBJ1-1 TRBV11-2 CASSLEGAGTEAFF
- TRBJ1-3 TRBV4-3 CASSRLTGNTIYF
- TRBJ2-5 TRBV18 CASSPLGTGGETQYF
- TRBJ2-1 TRBV7-9 CASSLVLAGAGEQFF
- TRBJ1-1 TRBV19 CATHGGEAFF
- TRBJ2-6 TRBV19 CASSPGLAYSGANVLTF
- TRBJ2-1 TRBV5-4 CASSSAMGLAGGEQFF
once TRBJ2-6 TRBV6-5 CASSYNRAGANVLTF
few TRBJ1-2 TRBV4-1 CASSQVNRGAGYGYTF
- TRBJ2-7 TRBV7-8 CASSLDGLASYEQYF
- TRBJ1-2 TRBV5-1 CASSLGGQTPNYGYTF
- TRBJ1-6 TRBV3-1/TRBV3-2 CASSQLTGTGRNSPLHF